The 7 T cell receptor beta chains below were found in one sample sequenced in a study of cytomegalovirus exposure and HLA in healthy donors. Primers: 60 Vbeta forward and 13 Jbeta reverse. The repertoire was sequenced with immunoSEQ multiplex PCR; TCRdb's copy has only in-frame clones and lacks some. The sample holds around 100,000 clones; 79% are singletons and the top ten take roughly 4%. Sequencing was carried out using PBMCs. The source is a female donor in good health and CMV-seropositive.

This clone was observed a few times. The chain couples TRBV4-3 to TRBJ2-7; D is perhaps TRBD2 (5 bases). Per the germline V gene, CDR1 is LGHNA and CDR2 is YSLEER. V dropped 0 bases and J dropped 3 bases, with 9 bases sitting between them. CDR3 length: 14 residues. CDR3 protein: CASSQDYGDYEQYF. CDR3 sequence (DNA): TGCGCCAGCAGCCAAGACTACGGGGACTACGAGCAGTACTTC.

The chain is built from TRBV6-1 and TRBJ1-3; TRBD1 agrees at 7 bases. CDR3 length: 16 residues. The J segment lost 3 bases and the V segment lost 1 base, leaving 6 bases of the junction unmatched. Germline-derived CDR1 and CDR2 are MNHNS and SASEGT. The DNA for the CDR3 is TGTGCCAGCAGTGAAGTGCAGGGGGTGGGTGGAAACACCATATATTTT. Amino acid sequence: CASSEVQGVGGNTIYF.

The chain is built from TRBV5-6 and TRBJ2-5; tentative D call: TRBD1 (6 bases). Germline CDR1 and CDR2: SGHDT and YYEEEE. The CDR3 has 14 residues. The ends were cut back, 0 bases at V and 6 bases at J, with 12 bases in the middle. The CDR3 sequence is CASSLGRGKQTQYF. The CDR3 DNA sequence: TGTGCCAGCAGCTTGGGAAGGGGGAAACAGACCCAGTACTTC.

This clone was counted a single time. The chain is built from TRBV9 and TRBJ2-3; D is unresolved. The CDR3 length is 16 residues. V shed 4 bases and J shed 4 bases, with 19 bases lying between them. CDR1 is SGDLS and CDR2 is YYNGEE in the germline V gene. The CDR3 DNA reads as TGTGCCAGCAGCCCCGCGGTGGCCTCGACGGCAGATACGCAGTATTTT. As protein: CASSPAVASTADTQYF.

This clone has just a few counts. The DNA of the CDR3 is TGCAGCGTTGGAGCAGGGGCCTATGGCTACACCTTC. This codes for CSVGAGAYGYTF. The chain has TRBV29-1 and TRBJ1-2; tentative D call: TRBD1 (6 bases). CDR3 length equals 12 residues. V lost 4 bases and J lost 4, with 10 bases in between. Germline V CDR1 and CDR2: SQVTM, ANQGSEA.

The V and J genes are TRBV30 and TRBJ1-5; 8 nucleotides align to TRBD1. Trimming removed 0 bases from V and 3 bases from J; junction bases left unmatched: 4. The CDR3 loop spans 15 amino acids. Looked up from germline, CDR1 is GTSNPN and CDR2 is SVGIG (reference sequence). The CDR3 is CAWSVRDRYNQPQHF. CDR3 nucleotides: TGTGCCTGGAGTGTACGGGACAGGTACAATCAGCCCCAGCATTTT.

The sample holds a few counts of this clone. V is TRBV19 and J is TRBJ1-5, with a possible D match to TRBD1 (5 bases). Trimming removed 7 bases from V and 5 bases from J, with 12 bases in between. The germline V gene encodes CDR1 LNHDA and CDR2 SQIVND (reference sequence). CDR3 length equals 13 residues. The CDR3 DNA reads TGTGCCAGTAACCAGGGATTGGATCAGCCCCAGCATTTT. Amino acid sequence: CASNQGLDQPQHF.